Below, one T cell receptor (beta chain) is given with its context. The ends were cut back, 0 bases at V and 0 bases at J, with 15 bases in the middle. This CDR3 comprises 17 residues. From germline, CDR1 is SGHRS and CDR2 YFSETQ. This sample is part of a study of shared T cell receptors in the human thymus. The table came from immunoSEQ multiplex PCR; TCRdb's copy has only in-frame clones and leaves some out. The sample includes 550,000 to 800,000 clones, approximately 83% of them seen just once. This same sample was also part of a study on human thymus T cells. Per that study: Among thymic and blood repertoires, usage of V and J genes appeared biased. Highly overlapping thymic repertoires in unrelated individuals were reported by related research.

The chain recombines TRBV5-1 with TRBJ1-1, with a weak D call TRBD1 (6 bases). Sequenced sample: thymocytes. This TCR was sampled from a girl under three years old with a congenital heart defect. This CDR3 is CASSLETGGGMNTEAFF. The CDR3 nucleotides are TGCGCCAGCAGCTTGGAGACAGGCGGGGGGATGAACACTGAAGCTTTCTTT.